This T cell receptor (beta chain) derives from a study of beta chain features in type 1 diabetes. Findings and limits, study-wide: All four CD4+ subsets from Type 1 diabetes patients carried moderately but significantly shorter TCRB CDR3s. It was among patients, rather than healthy donors, that naive, central memory and Treg TCRB repertoires appeared more similar. VDJ junctions sequenced from type 1 diabetes patients showed fewer insertions and more deletions.

This CDR3 has 11 residues. The V gene's germline CDR1 is DFQATT and CDR2 SNEGSKA (reference sequence). Trimming stripped 6 bases from V and 3 bases from J, with 8 bases between. Sequencing targeted expressed TCRB transcripts, as all isolated RNA had been reverse transcribed. This table comes from immunoSEQ multiplex PCR, and its TCRdb copy is limited to in-frame clones, with some not included. The data contain 200,000 to 300,000 clones, roughly 21% of them singletons. Remarks on this clone: Its specificity is not known.

The genes are TRBV20-1 and TRBJ1-1; D is undetermined. Sequencing was performed on naive CD4+ T cells from blood. The receptor was isolated from a woman between 35 and 50 years old with type 1 diabetes. CDR3 sequence: CSASPDTEAFF. The CDR3 coding sequence is TGCAGTGCCTCCCCTGACACTGAAGCTTTCTTT.